Listed here are 29 T cell receptor beta chains from one sample, sequenced in a study of shared clonotypes between healthy human individuals. Assay used: immunoSEQ multiplex PCR; TCRdb lists only in-frame clones, some missing. The table lists 2 million to 3 million clones, 80% to 95% of them singletons, with about 0.39% in the top ten. Sequenced sample: naive CD4+ T cells from PBMCs. Sample subset: CD45RA+ positively selected. Receptors originate from a man aged 18 to 29 in good health. Some clones in this sample may be carry-over from other donors' samples.

With regard to this clone: This CDR3 is also generated by other DNA sequences in the sample. The V gene is TRBV5-1, the J gene TRBJ2-7; D not resolved. Trimming took off 0 bases at V and 0 bases at J, with 10 bases between the two ends. There are 15 residues in the CDR3. CDR1 is SGHRS, CDR2 YFSETQ, per germline. CDR3 DNA: TGCGCCAGCAGCTTGGGGGCAGGAGACTCCTACGAGCAGTACTTC. Translation: CASSLGAGDSYEQYF.

To note about this clone: The sample contains more than one DNA sequence encoding this CDR3. This chain connects TRBV7-2 to TRBJ2-5, with unresolved D. Germline CDR1 reads SGHTA; CDR2 reads FQGNSA. Trimming removed 4 bases from V and 4 bases from J, with 10 bases in between. CDR3 size: 13 residues. Here the CDR3 reads CASSSSWGETQYF. CDR3 bases: TGTGCCAGCAGCTCTAGTTGGGGAGAGACCCAGTACTTC.

V gene TRBV9 combines with J gene TRBJ2-7; perhaps TRBD1 as D (5 bases). Germline CDR1 is SGDLS and CDR2 is YYNGEE. Deletions cut 0 bases from V and 2 bases from J, with 9 bases between. The CDR3 extends over 14 amino acids. The CDR3 bases are TGTGCCAGCAGCGTAGATCCAGGGCCCTACGAGCAGTACTTC. Protein sequence: CASSVDPGPYEQYF.

Only a few counts were recorded for this clone. The rearrangement uses TRBV18 and TRBJ1-1; D might be TRBD1 (6 bases). Germline CDR1 is KGHSH and CDR2 is LQKENI. V shed 8 bases and J shed 0 bases, with 16 bases lying between them. This CDR3 is 15 amino acids long. Here the CDR3 DNA reads TGTGCCAGCGACGGGGCAGGGGCAATGAACACTGAAGCTTTCTTT. Its translation is CASDGAGAMNTEAFF.

Only one count was recorded for this clone. The V call is TRBV6-5, the J call TRBJ2-7, with a tentative D call TRBD1 (5 bases). The CDR3 loop spans 14 amino acids. Germline values: CDR1 MNHEY, CDR2 SVGAGI. V shed 2 bases and J shed 3 bases, with 11 bases lying between them. The CDR3, as DNA: TGTGCCAGCAGTTACAGGCAGGGTTTCTACGAGCAGTACTTC. Encoded protein: CASSYRQGFYEQYF.

This chain connects TRBV7-8 to TRBJ1-2; the D is unclear. V lost 8 bases, J lost 2 bases, and 15 bases lay in between. Per germline, CDR1 SGHVS and CDR2 FQNEAQ. The CDR3 is 14 amino acids. CDR3 protein: CASSPGVENYGYTF. The DNA for the CDR3 is TGTGCCAGCTCTCCCGGGGTAGAGAACTATGGCTACACCTTC.

The CDR3 region is CASSQGGGAQPQHF. The CDR3 DNA sequence: TGTGCCAGCAGCCAGGGAGGGGGGGCTCAGCCCCAGCATTTT. The chain couples TRBV6-5 to TRBJ1-5; tentative D call: TRBD1 (6 bases). Trimming stripped 6 bases from V and 6 bases from J, with 15 bases between. The CDR3 covers 14 residues. CDR1 MNHEY and CDR2 SVGAGI come from the germline V gene.

This chain joins TRBV28 and TRBJ1-3, with a possible D match to TRBD1 (5 bases). CDR1 is MDHEN, CDR2 SYDVKM, per germline. Trimming removed 2 bases at V and 10 bases at J, with 18 bases between. CDR3 length equals 15 residues. The CDR3 DNA sequence: TGTGCCAGCAGTTTAGGGGGGACGGCGGTAAGGACCATATATTTT. It translates to CASSLGGTAVRTIYF.

This clone was recorded once. V and J are TRBV5-1 and TRBJ1-4, with a weak D call TRBD1 (5 bases). V lost 3 bases, J lost 1 base, and 7 bases lay in between. CDR3 length: 14 amino acids. Per germline, CDR1 SGHRS and CDR2 YFSETQ. In nucleotides, the CDR3 is TGCGCCAGCAGCTATAGGGGAACTAATGAAAAACTGTTTTTT. Translated, it gives CASSYRGTNEKLFF. Variable domain in full (rest from reference TRBV5-1 and TRBJ1-4): KAGVTQTPRYLIKTRGQQVTLSCSPISGHRSVSWYQQTPGQGLQFLFEYFSETQRNKGNFPGRFSGRQFSNSRSEMNVSTLELGDSALYLCASSYRGTNEKLFFGSGTQLSVL.

The rearrangement links TRBV11-2 to TRBJ1-2, with 10 bases matching TRBD1. CDR1 is SGHAT and CDR2 is FQNNGV in the germline V gene. CDR3 length: 14 residues. Trimming cost V 5 bases and J 8 bases; bases outside gene matches: 8. The CDR3 region is CASSLGTGDRGYTF. The CDR3 nucleotides read TGTGCCAGCAGCCTCGGGACAGGGGATCGGGGCTACACCTTC.

For this clone: A much larger clone is a single base away; this may be a read error. At the DNA level, this CDR3 is encoded by other sequences in the same sample as well. This chain joins TRBV5-1 and TRBJ2-7; D remains unclear. The CDR3 spans 11 residues. Germline loops: CDR1 SGHRS, CDR2 YFSETQ. The germline V and J ends were trimmed by 2 bases and 2 bases, with 2 bases remaining between them. Here the CDR3 DNA reads TGCGCCAGCAGCTTAGCCTACGAGCAGTACTTC. Translated: CASSLAYEQYF. The variable domain in full, with the rest retrieved from reference TRBV5-1 and TRBJ2-7, is KAGVTQTPRYLIKTRGQQVTLSCSPISGHRSVSWYQQTPGQGLQFLFEYFSETQRNKGNFPGRFSGRQFSNSRSEMNVSTLELGDSALYLCASSLAYEQYFGPGTRLTVT.

Regarding this clone: Other nucleotide sequences from this sample produce the same CDR3. The chain links TRBV28 to TRBJ2-3; weak D call: TRBD1 (6 bases). Germline V lookup: CDR1 MDHEN, CDR2 SYDVKM. The CDR3 is 13 amino acids. V gave up 6 bases and J gave up 3 bases, with 10 bases separating them. In DNA form, the CDR3 reads TGTGCCAGCAGGGACAGAGGAACAGATACGCAGTATTTT. Encoded protein: CASRDRGTDTQYF.

This chain joins TRBV27 and TRBJ2-7, with TRBD2 matching over 7 bases. After removal of 5 bases from V and 9 bases from J, the junction contained 13 bases not matched to a gene. The length of the CDR3 is 14 residues. Germline loops: CDR1 MNHEY, CDR2 SMNVEV (reference sequence). CDR3 sequence: CASSTLGGGTGQYF. DNA of the CDR3: TGTGCCAGCAGTACACTTGGGGGGGGTACAGGGCAGTACTTC.

The V call is TRBV7-3, the J call TRBJ2-7; D might be TRBD2 (6 bases). V lost 5 bases and J lost 0, with 11 bases in between. CDR1 SGHTA and CDR2 FQGTGA come from the germline V gene. CDR3 size: 14 residues. The CDR3 nucleotides read TGTGCCAGCAGCCCAAGCGGGCCCTCCTACGAGCAGTACTTC. Amino acids: CASSPSGPSYEQYF.

V gene TRBV18 combines with J gene TRBJ2-1; D gene unclear. This CDR3 is 16 amino acids long. From germline, CDR1 is KGHSH and CDR2 LQKENI. With 4 bases removed from V and 0 bases from J, the gap between germline ends came to 13 bases. The CDR3 reads CASSRARLSSYNEQFF. The CDR3 nucleotides read TGTGCCAGCTCACGGGCGCGGCTGAGCTCCTACAATGAGCAGTTCTTC.

The genes are TRBV7-3 and TRBJ1-1, with 7 nucleotides matching TRBD1. Unmatched junction bases numbered 8, after V lost 5 bases and J lost 5 bases. In germline, CDR1 is SGHTA, CDR2 FQGTGA. This CDR3 comprises 14 residues. CDR3: CASSATGRSTEAFF. CDR3 DNA: TGTGCCAGCAGCGCGACAGGGAGGAGTACTGAAGCTTTCTTT.

The chain links TRBV5-1 to TRBJ2-7, with TRBD2 identical over 8 bases. This CDR3 has 17 amino acids. Germline lookup yields CDR1 SGHRS and CDR2 YFSETQ. V shed 5 bases and J 2 bases; nucleotides not matched to a gene: 15. CDR3 loop: CASSTGGSPRGAYEQYF. The CDR3 DNA is TGCGCCAGCAGTACGGGCGGGAGTCCGCGGGGGGCCTACGAGCAGTACTTC.

The chain links TRBV28 to TRBJ2-5, with 12 nucleotides matching TRBD2. The germline V gene has CDR1 MDHEN and CDR2 SYDVKM. The CDR3 is made up of 17 amino acids. Losses at the gene ends were 3 bases for V and 6 bases for J; bases not matched to a gene: 11. Here the CDR3 reads CASSLWLAGGLKQTQYF. The DNA of the CDR3 is TGTGCCAGCAGTTTGTGGCTAGCGGGAGGGTTGAAGCAGACCCAGTACTTC.

The V call is TRBV5-1, the J call TRBJ1-2; D is perhaps TRBD1 (5 bases). CDR3 length: 14 amino acids. Trimming shortened V by 0 bases and J by 4 bases, and 10 bases separated the two germline ends. Looked up from germline, CDR1 is SGHRS and CDR2 is YFSETQ. CDR3 in DNA: TGCGCCAGCAGCTTGGTCGCAGGGCCCTATGGCTACACCTTC. It codes for CASSLVAGPYGYTF.

The chain uses TRBV29-1 and TRBJ2-2, with 14 bases identical to TRBD2. Unmatched junction bases numbered 6, after V lost 4 bases and J lost 2 bases. Germline V gene lookup returns CDR1 SQVTM and CDR2 ANQGSEA. The CDR3 has 17 residues. CDR3 sequence (DNA): TGCAGCGTTGCCTGGGGACTAGCGGGAGCAAACACCGGGGAGCTGTTTTTT. It translates to CSVAWGLAGANTGELFF.

The J gene is TRBJ2-7, the V gene TRBV2; 8 bases map to TRBD1. The V and J ends lost 6 bases and 5 bases, in that order; junction bases with no gene match: 6. The CDR3 extends over 13 amino acids. CDR1 is SNHLY and CDR2 is FYNNEI in the germline V gene. The CDR3 region has the DNA TGTGCCAGCAGCCAGCAGGGGGCCGACGAGCAGTACTTC. It yields the protein CASSQQGADEQYF.

The chain recombines TRBV5-4 with TRBJ2-1; 7 nucleotides agree with TRBD2. CDR3 length: 13 amino acids. After removal of 6 bases from V and 9 bases from J, the junction contained 9 bases not matched to a gene. The germline gives CDR1 SGHNT, CDR2 YYREEE (reference sequence). The CDR3: CASTRVAGTEQFF. The DNA for the CDR3 is TGTGCCAGCACCCGGGTAGCGGGCACTGAGCAGTTCTTC.

The chain uses TRBV15 and TRBJ2-7, with 12 bases fitting TRBD2. Germline V gives CDR1 LNHNV, CDR2 YYDKDF (reference sequence). The CDR3 is 18 residues long. J was trimmed by 5 bases and V by 0 bases; bases with no gene match: 11. The CDR3 region has the DNA TGTGCCACCAGCAGAGATCGGCTAGCGGGAGGGCCGTCGGACGAGCAGTACTTC. Protein product: CATSRDRLAGGPSDEQYF.

This chain links TRBV5-4 with TRBJ2-3; no clear D. V was cut by 4 bases and J by 0 bases, with 12 bases left in between. Per the germline V gene, CDR1 is SGHNT and CDR2 is YYREEE (reference sequence). The CDR3 loop spans 15 amino acids. CDR3 region: CASSHMTDSTDTQYF. The CDR3 coding sequence is TGTGCCAGCAGCCATATGACTGACAGCACAGATACGCAGTATTTT.

This chain links TRBV6-1 with TRBJ1-1, with 7 positions matching TRBD1. The V and J ends lost 6 bases and 1 base, in that order; junction bases with no gene match: 8. Germline V CDR1 and CDR2: MNHNS, SASEGT. This CDR3 has 15 residues. CDR3 coding DNA: TGTGCCAGCAGCTGGACCGGACAGGCGAACACTGAAGCTTTCTTT. Its translation is CASSWTGQANTEAFF.

This clone was recorded once. V is TRBV4-3 and J is TRBJ1-1, with D hard to call. The CDR3 is 15 residues long. Trimming shortened V by 2 bases and J by 1 base, and 11 bases separated the two germline ends. Germline values: CDR1 LGHNA, CDR2 YSLEER. CDR3 DNA: TGCGCCAGCAGCCAATACGACATTCGGAACACTGAAGCTTTCTTT. It encodes CASSQYDIRNTEAFF.

The gene calls are TRBV7-9 and TRBJ2-1; 10 bases line up with TRBD2. V dropped 7 bases and J dropped 6; count of bases not matched to a gene: 12. There are 16 residues in the CDR3. CDR1 is SEHNR and CDR2 is FQNEAQ in the germline V gene (reference sequence). This CDR3 reads CASTQDVAGGTNEQFF. DNA of the CDR3: TGTGCCAGCACCCAGGACGTAGCGGGAGGAACCAATGAGCAGTTCTTC.

The CDR3 DNA is TGTGCCAGCAGCTTAGCCTCCGGGGAACTGTTTTTT. Translation gives CASSLASGELFF. V usage is TRBV7-9 and J usage is TRBJ1-4; D is undetermined. The CDR3 is made up of 12 amino acids. From germline, CDR1 is SEHNR and CDR2 FQNEAQ (reference sequence). V dropped 0 bases and J dropped 12 bases, with 8 bases sitting between them.

V gene TRBV9 combines with J gene TRBJ1-1; unclear D gene. Germline CDR1 is SGDLS and CDR2 is YYNGEE. This CDR3 is 16 amino acids long. Trimming shortened V by 3 bases and J by 3 bases, and 18 bases separated the two germline ends. For the CDR3, the DNA is TGTGCCAGCAGCGATTGGGGTTGGGAATGGGACACTGAAGCTTTCTTT. Encoded protein: CASSDWGWEWDTEAFF. The variable domain in full, with the rest retrieved from reference TRBV9 and TRBJ1-1, is DSGVTQTPKHLITATGQRVTLRCSPRSGDLSVYWYQQSLDQGLQFLIQYYNGEERAKGNILERFSAQQFPDLHSELNLSSLELGDSALYFCASSDWGWEWDTEAFFGQGTRLTVV.